The 7 T cell receptor beta chains listed next were all sequenced from one sample in a study of T cell changes during pregnancy in multiple sclerosis. Profiling relied on immunoSEQ multiplex PCR, and the TCRdb table lists in-frame clones only, not all of them. The top ten hold 2.5% to 3% of the sample, which has roughly 70,000 clones, 85% to 95% seen once. Sequencing was performed on peripheral blood, taken in the third trimester of pregnancy. These TCRs come from a female donor in good health, enrolled as a control in a pregnancy study.

This sequence joins TRBV9 and TRBJ2-7; no reliable D call. The CDR3 totals 15 residues. Germline assignment: CDR1 SGDLS and CDR2 YYNGEE. Trimming removed 1 base at V and 2 bases at J, with 13 bases between. CDR3 nucleotides: TGTGCCAGCAGCGTATCGACCGAAACTACCTACGAGCAGTACTTC. Translated, it gives CASSVSTETTYEQYF.

J is TRBJ2-5 and V is TRBV15; D possibly corresponds to TRBD2 (5 bases). Deletions cut 0 bases from V and 1 base from J, with 6 bases between. CDR1 is LNHNV and CDR2 is YYDKDF in the germline V gene (reference sequence). There are 14 residues in the CDR3. CDR3 in amino acids: CATSRDRGQETQYF. For the CDR3, the DNA is TGTGCCACCAGCAGAGACCGGGGCCAAGAGACCCAGTACTTC.

The rearrangement links TRBV4-1 to TRBJ1-1, with TRBD1 matching over 9 bases. Germline trimming cut 5 bases from V and 4 bases from J; bases unmatched to any gene: 5. Per germline, CDR1 MGHRA and CDR2 YSYEKL. The CDR3 extends over 14 amino acids. CDR3 nucleotide sequence: TGCGCCAGCAGCTCCTGGACAGGGGCCACTGAAGCTTTCTTT. Encoded protein: CASSSWTGATEAFF.

This clone came up once. V gene TRBV10-3 combines with J gene TRBJ1-2, with a tentative D call TRBD1 (6 bases). V lost 6 bases, J lost 6 bases, and 11 bases lay in between. This CDR3 has 12 residues. The germline CDR1 and CDR2 sequences are ENHRY and SYGVKD. The CDR3 DNA is TGTGCCATCAGGAAGGACAGCCATGGCTACACCTTC. This gives the protein CAIRKDSHGYTF.

V and J are TRBV2 and TRBJ2-3, with a weak D call TRBD2 (6 bases). Trimming removed 8 bases from V and 5 bases from J, with 17 bases in between. Germline V gene sequence: CDR1 SNHLY, CDR2 FYNNEI. This CDR3 is 14 amino acids long. The CDR3 loop reads CASLMGGMGDTQYF. CDR3 sequence (DNA): TGTGCCAGCCTCATGGGCGGGATGGGAGATACGCAGTATTTT.

This clone has just a few counts. The chain is built from TRBV4-2 and TRBJ2-3, with TRBD2 identical over 8 bases. J lost 4 bases, V lost 1 base, and 7 bases had no gene match. CDR3 length: 16 amino acids. Germline assignment: CDR1 LGHNA and CDR2 YNFKEQ. The DNA for the CDR3 is TGTGCCAGCAGCCAAGCCAGCGGGAGAGGGTCAGATACGCAGTATTTT. It encodes CASSQASGRGSDTQYF.

The chain links TRBV5-6 to TRBJ1-6, with TRBD1 matching over 7 bases. V lost 5 bases, J lost 7 bases, and 9 bases stayed unmatched. The CDR3 length is 15 residues. Germline V gene sequence: CDR1 SGHDT, CDR2 YYEEEE. The CDR3 nucleotides read TGTGCCAGCAGTAGTATTGGACAGGAAAATTCACCCCTCCACTTT. This encodes CASSSIGQENSPLHF.